This T cell receptor beta chain was documented in a study of blood T cells in healthy people across ages. Study in general: Per two T cells, template switching captured roughly one barcoded beta molecule. Study findings and constraints: Without sorted subsets, naive and antigen-experienced compartments could not be conclusively compared.

This clonotype appeared a few times. Its specificity is unknown. The CDR3 is 15 residues long. A sample-barcoded 5' primer and a J-beta primer mix were used in a second PCR of roughly 6 to 11 cycles. TCRdb reprocessed the 5' RACE reads with MiXCR, giving one entry per CDR3 protein. The sample lists over 1,200,000 distinct CDR3 sequences, approximately 59% occurring once. This receptor was identified in a man aged 18 to 30 in good health. This chain uses TRBV12-3 or TRBV12-4 with TRBJ2-4; 10 bases map to TRBD2. The last part of the DNA fits TRBJ2-7 better; the J call may be wrong. Sequencing input: blood. As DNA, the CDR3 is TGTGCCAGCAGCGCTAGCGGGAGTGAACCGGGCGAGCAGTACTTC. Its protein is CASSASGSEPGEQYF.